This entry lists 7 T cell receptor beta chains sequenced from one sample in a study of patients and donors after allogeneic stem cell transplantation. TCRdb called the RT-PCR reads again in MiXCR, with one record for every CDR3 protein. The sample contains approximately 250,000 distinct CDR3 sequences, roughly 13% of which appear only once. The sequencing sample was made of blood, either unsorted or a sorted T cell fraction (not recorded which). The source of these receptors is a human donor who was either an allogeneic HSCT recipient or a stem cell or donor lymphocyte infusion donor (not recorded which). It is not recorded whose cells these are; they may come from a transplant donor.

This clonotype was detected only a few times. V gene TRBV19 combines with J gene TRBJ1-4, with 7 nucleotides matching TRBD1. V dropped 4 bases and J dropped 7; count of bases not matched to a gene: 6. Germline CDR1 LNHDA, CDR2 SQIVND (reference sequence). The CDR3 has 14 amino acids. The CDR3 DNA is TGTGCCAGTAGTACACAGGGGTTCGCTGAAAAACTGTTTTTT. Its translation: CASSTQGFAEKLFF.

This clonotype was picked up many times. CDR3 in DNA: TGCAGTGCTAATAACCAAGAGACCCAGTACTTC. Protein product: CSANNQETQYF. The chain employs TRBV20-1 and TRBJ2-5; D gene ambiguous. CDR3 length: 11 residues. CDR1 is DFQATT and CDR2 is SNEGSKA in the germline V gene (reference sequence). V was pared by 4 bases and J by 0 bases, with 3 bases between.

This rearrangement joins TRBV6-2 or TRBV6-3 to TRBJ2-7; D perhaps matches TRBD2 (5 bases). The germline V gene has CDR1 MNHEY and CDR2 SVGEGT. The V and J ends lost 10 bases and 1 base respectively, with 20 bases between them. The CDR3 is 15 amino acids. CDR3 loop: CATLPGLEISYEQYF. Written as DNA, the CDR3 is TGTGCCACGCTACCTGGACTGGAGATTTCCTACGAGCAGTACTTC.

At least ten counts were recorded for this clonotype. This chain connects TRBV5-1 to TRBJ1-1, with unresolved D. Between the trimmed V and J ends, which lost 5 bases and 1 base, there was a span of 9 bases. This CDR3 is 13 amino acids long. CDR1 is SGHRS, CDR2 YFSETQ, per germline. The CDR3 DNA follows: TGCGCCAGCAGGACCCGACCGAACACTGAAGCTTTCTTT. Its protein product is CASRTRPNTEAFF.

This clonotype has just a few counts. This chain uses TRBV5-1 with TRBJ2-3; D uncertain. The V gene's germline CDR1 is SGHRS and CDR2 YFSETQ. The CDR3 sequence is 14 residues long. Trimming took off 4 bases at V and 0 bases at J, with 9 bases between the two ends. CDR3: CASSEAVSTDTQYF. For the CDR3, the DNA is TGCGCCAGCAGCGAGGCAGTAAGCACAGATACGCAGTATTTT.

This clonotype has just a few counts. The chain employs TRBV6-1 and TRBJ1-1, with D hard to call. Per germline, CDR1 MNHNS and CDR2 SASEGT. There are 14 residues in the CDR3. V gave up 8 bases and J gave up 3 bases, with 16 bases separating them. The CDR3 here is CASGEYIGDTEAFF. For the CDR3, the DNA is TGTGCCAGCGGGGAGTACATCGGGGACACTGAAGCTTTCTTT.

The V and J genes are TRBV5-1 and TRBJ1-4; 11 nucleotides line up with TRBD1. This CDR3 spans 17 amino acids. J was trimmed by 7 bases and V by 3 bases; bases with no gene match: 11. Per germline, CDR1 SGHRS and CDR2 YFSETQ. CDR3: CASSSLDRGLEGEKLFF. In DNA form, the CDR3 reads TGCGCCAGCAGCTCATTGGACAGGGGGCTCGAGGGTGAAAAACTGTTTTTT.